Following are 18 T cell receptor beta chains from one sample sequenced in a study of T cells in Graves' hyperthyroidism and ophthalmopathy. Amplification of TCR beta CDR3 regions was performed using RNA transcripts as template. An initial round of RT-PCR targeting the TCR CDR3 relied on the HTBI primer set. TCRdb independently ran MiXCR on the multiplex PCR reads; one entry per CDR3 protein. Of under 300,000 distinct CDR3 sequences listed, about 13% are singletons. Sequencing was done on a sample of blood. These TCRs come from a woman aged 40 to 55 with Graves' hyperthyroidism.

In its sample, this clonotype was seen many times. The chain has TRBV27 and TRBJ2-3; the D gene is possibly TRBD2 (6 bases). V lost 6 bases and J lost 2, with 12 bases in between. The CDR3 runs to 14 residues. The germline V gene has CDR1 MNHEY and CDR2 SMNVEV (reference sequence). CDR3 coding DNA: TGTGCCAGCAGACTTTCGGACTACACAGATACGCAGTATTTT. This encodes CASRLSDYTDTQYF.

This clonotype was seen at least ten times. This sequence joins TRBV20-1 and TRBJ2-5, with 13 bases that match TRBD2. From germline, CDR1 is DFQATT and CDR2 SNEGSKA (reference sequence). V dropped 5 bases and J dropped 5; count of bases not matched to a gene: 5. This CDR3 region has 14 residues. For the CDR3, the DNA is TGCAGTGCTGGACTAGCGGGAGACATCGAGACCCAGTACTTC. Translating gives CSAGLAGDIETQYF.

The chain joins TRBV5-1 to TRBJ1-1; a weak D match, TRBD1 (5 bases). Trimming took 0 bases from V and 1 from J, leaving 13 bases between them. Germline CDR1 is SGHRS and CDR2 is YFSETQ. The length of the CDR3 is 16 residues. The CDR3 sequence: CASSLATAYTNTEAFF. CDR3 nucleotide sequence: TGCGCCAGCAGCTTGGCGACAGCGTACACGAACACTGAAGCTTTCTTT.

This clonotype was observed at least ten times. The V and J genes are TRBV7-2 and TRBJ2-5; 12 bases match TRBD2. With 2 bases clipped from V and 1 base from J, the junction kept 14 bases outside the gene matches. From germline, CDR1 is SGHTA and CDR2 FQGNSA. This CDR3 contains 20 residues. CDR3 amino acids: CASSLRGPTSGSHPQETQYF. Written as DNA, the CDR3 is TGTGCCAGCAGCTTAAGGGGTCCGACTAGCGGGAGTCACCCCCAAGAGACCCAGTACTTC.

V gene TRBV19 combines with J gene TRBJ2-3; D is uncertain. CDR1 is LNHDA, CDR2 SQIVND, per germline (reference sequence). Trimming removed 3 bases from V and 6 bases from J, with 7 bases in between. This CDR3 region has 12 residues. CDR3 sequence reads: CASSILDDTQYF. The CDR3 coding sequence is TGTGCCAGTAGTATCCTGGACGATACGCAGTATTTT.

There are many counts of this clonotype. The V gene is TRBV10-3, the J gene TRBJ2-1; no definite D call. Germline loops: CDR1 ENHRY, CDR2 SYGVKD. V was shortened by 3 bases and J by 7 bases, with 4 bases between the two germline ends. This CDR3 has 11 amino acids. CDR3: CAISDSNEQFF. DNA for the CDR3: TGTGCCATCAGTGATTCGAATGAGCAGTTCTTC.

The chain recombines TRBV6-5 with TRBJ2-7; D might be TRBD2 (6 bases). Trimming left V 4 bases short and J 2 bases short, with 12 bases between. This CDR3 is 14 amino acids long. Germline V gene lookup returns CDR1 MNHEY and CDR2 SVGAGI. The CDR3 bases are TGTGCCAGCAGTTCCGGGACTCGACCCTACGAGCAGTACTTC. The encoded protein is CASSSGTRPYEQYF.

Only a few counts were recorded for this clonotype. The J gene is TRBJ1-1, the V gene TRBV27, with 7 bases lining up with TRBD1. The V gene end was trimmed by 5 bases and the J gene end by 5 bases; junction bases not matched to a gene: 5. Germline-derived CDR1 and CDR2 are MNHEY and SMNVEV (reference sequence). CDR3 length: 13 residues. The CDR3 sequence: CASSGQAWTEAFF. The DNA of the CDR3 is TGTGCCAGCAGTGGACAGGCTTGGACTGAAGCTTTCTTT.

This clonotype appeared many times. This chain joins TRBV7-6 and TRBJ2-1; D not certain. Trimming removed 3 bases at V and 5 bases at J, with 14 bases between. Germline CDR1 reads SGHVS; CDR2 reads FNYEAQ. The CDR3 sequence is 15 residues long. CDR3 nucleotide sequence: TGTGCCAGCAGCTTGACCCCAGACACTCACAATGAGCAGTTCTTC. Encoded protein: CASSLTPDTHNEQFF.

This clonotype showed up just a few times. The rearrangement links TRBV28 to TRBJ1-6; D is ambiguous. The V gene lost 3 bases and the J gene lost 7 bases, with 10 bases spanning the gap. Germline CDR1 reads MDHEN; CDR2 reads SYDVKM. CDR3 size: 14 residues. Written as DNA, the CDR3 is TGTGCCAGCAGTTTGGCCCAGCACAATTCACCCCTCCACTTT. This sequence encodes CASSLAQHNSPLHF.

This clonotype turned up a few times. J is TRBJ1-4 and V is TRBV5-1; tentatively, D is TRBD1 (6 bases). Deletions cut 4 bases from V and 7 bases from J, with 14 bases between. Germline V gene sequence: CDR1 SGHRS, CDR2 YFSETQ. The CDR3 extends over 14 amino acids. The CDR3 DNA is TGCGCCAGCAGCGTCGGACAGAATAGTGAAAAACTGTTTTTT. It is translated as CASSVGQNSEKLFF.

This clonotype has only a few counts. The chain uses TRBV6-2 or TRBV6-3 and TRBJ2-7; 9 bases line up with TRBD2. This CDR3 spans 14 amino acids. V lost 4 bases to trimming and J lost 0 bases; unmatched junction nucleotides: 1. Germline values: CDR1 MNHEY, CDR2 SVGEGT. CDR3 sequence reads: CASSWREGSYEQYF. The DNA for the CDR3 is TGTGCCAGCAGTTGGCGGGAGGGCTCCTACGAGCAGTACTTC.

The sample holds many counts of this clonotype. This rearrangement joins TRBV20-1 to TRBJ2-3; D ambiguous. This CDR3 has 12 amino acids. V lost 0 bases, J lost 6 bases, and 7 bases lay in between. Per the germline V gene, CDR1 is DFQATT and CDR2 is SNEGSKA (reference sequence). The CDR3 coding sequence is TGCAGTGCTAGAGAGACCGGGGATACGCAGTATTTT. It codes for CSARETGDTQYF.

For the CDR3, the DNA is TGTGCCAGTAGTATCTCCCCCAATTACAATGAGCAGTTCTTC. Encoded protein: CASSISPNYNEQFF. The chain carries TRBV19 and TRBJ2-1, with D unresolved. The CDR3 extends over 14 amino acids. Germline V gene sequence: CDR1 LNHDA, CDR2 SQIVND (reference sequence). V was trimmed by 3 bases and J by 4 bases, leaving 10 bases between them.

This clonotype was recorded at least ten times. J is TRBJ2-7 and V is TRBV6-1; tentative D call: TRBD2 (5 bases). The germline V gene encodes CDR1 MNHNS and CDR2 SASEGT. V shed 7 bases and J shed 4 bases, with 11 bases lying between them. This CDR3 region has 12 residues. In nucleotides, the CDR3 is TGTGCCAGCAACCCGACTAATTACGAGCAGTACTTC. The encoded protein is CASNPTNYEQYF.

This clonotype was seen a few times. This sequence joins TRBV5-1 and TRBJ2-2, with 10 bases lining up with TRBD2. V lost 0 bases and J lost 6; bases outside the gene matches: 2. Germline-derived CDR1 and CDR2 are SGHRS and YFSETQ. This CDR3 has 15 residues. The CDR3 nucleotides read TGCGCCAGCAGCTTGGGCGGGACTAGCGCCGGGGAGCTGTTTTTT. It encodes CASSLGGTSAGELFF.

This clonotype was counted at least ten times. The chain uses TRBV29-1 and TRBJ1-2; D not certain. The V end lost 6 bases, the J end lost 3 bases, and 20 bases lay between the germline ends. Germline lookup yields CDR1 SQVTM and CDR2 ANQGSEA. This CDR3 region has 15 residues. The CDR3 reads CSVPGREGKYYGYTF. CDR3 nucleotides: TGCAGCGTGCCAGGAAGGGAAGGCAAATACTATGGCTACACCTTC.

This clonotype has a count of ten or more. The V gene is TRBV20-1, the J gene TRBJ1-5, with TRBD1 matching over 7 bases. From germline, CDR1 is DFQATT and CDR2 SNEGSKA (reference sequence). V gave up 6 bases and J gave up 4 bases; unmatched junction bases: 6. The CDR3 length is 13 residues. This CDR3 is CSARGQPNQPQHF. The CDR3, as DNA: TGCAGTGCCAGGGGACAGCCAAATCAGCCCCAGCATTTT.